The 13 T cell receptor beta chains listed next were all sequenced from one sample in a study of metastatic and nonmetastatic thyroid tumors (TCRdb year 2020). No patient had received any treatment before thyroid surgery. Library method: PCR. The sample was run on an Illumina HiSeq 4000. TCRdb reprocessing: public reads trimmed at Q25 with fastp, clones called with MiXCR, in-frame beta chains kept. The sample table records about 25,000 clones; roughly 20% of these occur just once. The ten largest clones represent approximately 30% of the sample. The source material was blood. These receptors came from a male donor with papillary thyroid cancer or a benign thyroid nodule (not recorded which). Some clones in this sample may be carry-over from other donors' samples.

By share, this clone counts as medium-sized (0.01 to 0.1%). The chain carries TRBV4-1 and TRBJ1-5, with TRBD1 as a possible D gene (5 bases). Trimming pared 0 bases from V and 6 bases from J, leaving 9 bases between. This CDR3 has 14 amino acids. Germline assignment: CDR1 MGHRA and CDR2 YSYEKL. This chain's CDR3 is CASSQDQGSQPQHF. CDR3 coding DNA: TGCGCCAGCAGCCAAGATCAGGGAAGTCAGCCCCAGCATTTT.

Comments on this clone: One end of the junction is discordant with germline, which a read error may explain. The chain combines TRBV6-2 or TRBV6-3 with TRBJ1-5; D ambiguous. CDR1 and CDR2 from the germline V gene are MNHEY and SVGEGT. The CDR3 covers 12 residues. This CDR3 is CASREQCQPQPF. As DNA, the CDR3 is TGTGCCAGCAGGGAGCAGTGTCAGCCCCAGCCTTTT.

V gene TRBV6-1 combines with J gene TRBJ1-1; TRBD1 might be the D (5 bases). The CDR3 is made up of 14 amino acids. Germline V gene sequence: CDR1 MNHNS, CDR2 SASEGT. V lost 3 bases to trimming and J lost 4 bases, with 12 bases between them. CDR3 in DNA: TGTGCCAGCAGTGATCAACGTGGGGGCACTGAAGCTTTCTTT. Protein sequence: CASSDQRGGTEAFF.

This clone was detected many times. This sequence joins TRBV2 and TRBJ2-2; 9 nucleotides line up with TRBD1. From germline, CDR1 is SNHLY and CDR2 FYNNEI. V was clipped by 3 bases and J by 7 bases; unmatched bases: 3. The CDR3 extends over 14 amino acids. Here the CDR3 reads CASSEGQGSGELFF. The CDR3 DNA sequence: TGTGCCAGCAGTGAGGGACAGGGAAGCGGGGAGCTGTTTTTT.

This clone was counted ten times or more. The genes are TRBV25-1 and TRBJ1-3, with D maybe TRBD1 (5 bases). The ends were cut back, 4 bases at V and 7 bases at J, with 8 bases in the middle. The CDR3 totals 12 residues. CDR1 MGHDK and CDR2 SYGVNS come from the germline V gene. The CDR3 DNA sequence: TGTGCCAGCAGTGCGGGGGGGAACACCATATATTTT. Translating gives CASSAGGNTIYF.

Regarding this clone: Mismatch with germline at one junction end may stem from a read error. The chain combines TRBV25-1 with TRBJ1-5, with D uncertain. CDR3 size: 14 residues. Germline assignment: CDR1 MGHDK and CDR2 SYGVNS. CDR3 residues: CASSEERPIWPQNF. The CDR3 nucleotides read TGTGCCAGCAGTGAAGAGCGTCCCATTTGGCCCCAGAATTTT.

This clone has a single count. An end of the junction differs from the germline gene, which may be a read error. This CDR3 reads CASSSHGAVTEALF. The DNA of the CDR3 is TGTGCCAGCAGTTCACATGGGGCTGTCACTGAAGCTTTATTT. V usage is TRBV12-3 or TRBV12-4 and J usage is TRBJ1-1; a possible D gene is TRBD1 (5 bases). This CDR3 contains 14 residues.

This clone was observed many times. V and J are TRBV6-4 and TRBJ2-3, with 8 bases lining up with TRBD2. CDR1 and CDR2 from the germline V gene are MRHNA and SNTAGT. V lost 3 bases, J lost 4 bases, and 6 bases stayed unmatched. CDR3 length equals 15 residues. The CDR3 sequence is CASSEERGRADTQYF. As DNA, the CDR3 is TGTGCCAGCAGTGAAGAGCGGGGGAGGGCAGATACGCAGTATTTT.

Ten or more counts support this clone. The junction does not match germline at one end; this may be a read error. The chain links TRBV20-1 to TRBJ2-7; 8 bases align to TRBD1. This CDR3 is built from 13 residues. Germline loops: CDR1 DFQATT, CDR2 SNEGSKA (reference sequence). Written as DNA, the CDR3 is TGCAGTGCTCCGACAGGGGTATCCTTCGAGCAGTACTTC. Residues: CSAPTGVSFEQYF.

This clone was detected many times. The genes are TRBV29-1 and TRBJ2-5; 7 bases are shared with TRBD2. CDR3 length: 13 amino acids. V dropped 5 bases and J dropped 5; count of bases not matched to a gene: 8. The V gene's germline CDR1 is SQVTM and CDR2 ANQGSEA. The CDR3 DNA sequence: TGCAGCGTTCCTCGGTGGGGGGGTGAGACCCAGTACTTC. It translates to CSVPRWGGETQYF.

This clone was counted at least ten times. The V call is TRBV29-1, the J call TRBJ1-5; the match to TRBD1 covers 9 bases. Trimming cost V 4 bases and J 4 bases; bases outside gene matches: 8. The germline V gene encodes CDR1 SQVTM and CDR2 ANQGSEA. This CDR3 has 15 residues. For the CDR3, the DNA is TGCAGCGTTGGAAAGACAGGGGGTGGAAATCAGCCCCAGCATTTT. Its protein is CSVGKTGGGNQPQHF.

The CDR3 DNA is TGTGCCAGCATAACGGGTACAGCCACCGAAGCTTTCTTT. Protein: CASITGTATEAFF. V and J are TRBV6-1 and TRBJ1-1; unclear D gene. V lost 7 bases to trimming and J lost 8 bases, with 17 bases between them. The CDR3 consists of 13 residues. Germline values: CDR1 MNHNS, CDR2 SASEGT.

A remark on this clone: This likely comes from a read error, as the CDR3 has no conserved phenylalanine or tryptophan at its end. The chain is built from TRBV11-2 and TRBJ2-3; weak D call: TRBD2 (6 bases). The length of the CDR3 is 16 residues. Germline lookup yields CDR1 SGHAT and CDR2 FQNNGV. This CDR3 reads CASRLGLRDPPDTQYD. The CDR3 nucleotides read TGTGCCAGCAGATTAGGTTTGCGGGACCCCCCAGATACGCAGTATGAT.